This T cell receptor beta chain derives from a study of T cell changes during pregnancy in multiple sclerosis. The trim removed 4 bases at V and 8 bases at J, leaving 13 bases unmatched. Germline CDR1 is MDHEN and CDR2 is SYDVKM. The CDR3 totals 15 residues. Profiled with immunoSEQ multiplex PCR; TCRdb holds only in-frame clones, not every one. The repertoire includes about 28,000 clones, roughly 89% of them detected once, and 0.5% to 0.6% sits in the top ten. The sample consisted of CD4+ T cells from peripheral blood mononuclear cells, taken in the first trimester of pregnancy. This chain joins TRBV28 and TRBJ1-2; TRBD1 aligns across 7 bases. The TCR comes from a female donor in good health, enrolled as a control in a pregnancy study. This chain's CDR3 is CASSSGSLTGSGYTF. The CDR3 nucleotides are TGTGCCAGCAGTTCCGGATCCCTGACAGGGAGCGGCTACACCTTC.